The 21 T cell receptor beta chains below all came from one sample that was sequenced in a study of identical twins. Each CDR3 protein gets one entry after TCRdb re-called the 5' RACE reads with MiXCR. The sample lists hundreds of thousands of distinct CDR3 sequences, 7% occurring once. These data also featured in a second study, about yellow fever vaccine responses in identical twins.

Sequencing input: memory (CD45RO+) T cells sorted from blood. These receptors came from a woman between 18 and 29 years old in good health.

This clonotype has at least ten counts. The chain employs TRBV6-5 and TRBJ2-2; 7 bases align to TRBD2. Germline V CDR1 and CDR2: MNHEY, SVGAGI. This CDR3 is 17 amino acids long. With 4 bases clipped from V and 0 bases from J, the junction kept 8 bases outside the gene matches. The CDR3: CASSWGGRVANTGELFF. CDR3 DNA: TGTGCCAGCAGTTGGGGCGGGAGAGTCGCGAACACCGGGGAGCTGTTTTTT.

This clonotype was observed at least ten times. The V and J genes are TRBV20-1 and TRBJ2-1; D is unclear. Germline loops: CDR1 DFQATT, CDR2 SNEGSKA (reference sequence). V was clipped by 2 bases and J by 9 bases, with 11 bases between them. There are 12 residues in the CDR3. CDR3 region: CSARRSDPEQFF. As DNA, the CDR3 is TGCAGTGCTAGAAGGTCGGACCCTGAGCAGTTCTTC.

This clonotype has just a few counts. The V and J genes are TRBV7-9 and TRBJ2-1; D is perhaps TRBD1 (5 bases). V lost 4 bases to trimming and J lost 8 bases, with 21 bases between them. Germline V gene data show CDR1 as SEHNR and CDR2 as FQNEAQ (reference sequence). The CDR3 totals 16 residues. CDR3 residues: CASSSRTQPLRDEQFF. In nucleotides, the CDR3 is TGTGCCAGCAGCTCCCGGACACAACCCCTTCGGGATGAGCAGTTCTTC.

This clonotype was picked up many times. The chain combines TRBV6-5 with TRBJ1-1; D is perhaps TRBD1 (6 bases). Germline V gene lookup returns CDR1 MNHEY and CDR2 SVGAGI. V was trimmed by 0 bases and J by 1 base, leaving 15 bases between them. The CDR3 contains 17 residues. The CDR3 coding sequence is TGTGCCAGCAGTTACTCCTTGGGGGCTTATGGGAACACTGAAGCTTTCTTT. It codes for CASSYSLGAYGNTEAFF.

This clonotype was detected only a few times. The V and J genes are TRBV5-1 and TRBJ1-2; 7 bases are a match to TRBD1. CDR1 and CDR2 from the germline V gene are SGHRS and YFSETQ. The CDR3 contains 17 residues. V lost 1 base, J lost 6 bases, and 15 bases stayed unmatched. The CDR3, as DNA: TGCGCCAGCAGCTTGTCCGGGACAGCCCTGGGATTCGATGGCTACACCTTC. It is translated as CASSLSGTALGFDGYTF.

This clonotype was picked up many times. V gene TRBV29-1 combines with J gene TRBJ2-5, with D uncertain. V was trimmed by 5 bases and J by 1 base, leaving 8 bases between them. Germline values: CDR1 SQVTM, CDR2 ANQGSEA. This CDR3 region has 12 residues. The CDR3 loop is CSVYERQETQYF. The CDR3 DNA reads TGCAGCGTTTATGAGCGCCAAGAGACCCAGTACTTC.

This chain connects TRBV20-1 to TRBJ1-1; TRBD1 might be the D (6 bases). Germline V gives CDR1 DFQATT, CDR2 SNEGSKA (reference sequence). This CDR3 spans 15 amino acids. Here the CDR3 reads CSCIQGGVMNTEAFF. Written as DNA, the CDR3 is TGCAGCTGCATACAGGGCGGGGTAATGAACACTGAAGCTTTCTTT.

The chain carries TRBV5-5 and TRBJ2-2; TRBD2 matches at 15 bases. Trimming took 4 bases from V and 5 from J; bases not matched to a gene: 6. CDR3 length: 17 amino acids. The germline gives CDR1 SGHKS, CDR2 YYEKEE (reference sequence). In DNA form, the CDR3 reads TGTGCCAGCAGCCTCGGACTAGCGGGAGGGCCGACCGGGGAGCTGTTTTTT. Protein product: CASSLGLAGGPTGELFF.

This clonotype has a handful of counts. The chain uses TRBV18 and TRBJ2-7; no clear D gene. Trimming stripped 4 bases from V and 5 bases from J, with 15 bases between. The CDR3 spans 14 residues. The germline V gene has CDR1 KGHSH and CDR2 LQKENI. This CDR3 reads CASSQDPAFDEQYF. The CDR3 coding sequence is TGTGCCAGCTCACAGGACCCCGCGTTCGACGAGCAGTACTTC.

This clonotype was counted ten times or more. The J gene is TRBJ1-6, the V gene TRBV27, with D unresolved. Germline lookup yields CDR1 MNHEY and CDR2 SMNVEV (reference sequence). With 4 bases removed from V and 7 bases from J, the gap between germline ends came to 11 bases. The CDR3 has 14 residues. In nucleotides, the CDR3 is TGTGCCAGCAGTTCTGGTACCGCAAATTCACCCCTCCACTTT. This encodes CASSSGTANSPLHF.

This clonotype was detected only a few times. DNA of the CDR3: TGTGCCAGCAGCCGGGGGGGCACGGCGGATACGCAGTATTTT. This codes for CASSRGGTADTQYF. This chain connects TRBV11-2 to TRBJ2-3; 8 nucleotides agree with TRBD2. Looked up from germline, CDR1 is SGHAT and CDR2 is FQNNGV. The J segment lost 6 bases and the V segment lost 5 bases, leaving 7 bases of the junction unmatched. CDR3 length equals 14 residues.

This clonotype was detected ten times or more. This chain connects TRBV25-1 to TRBJ2-2; TRBD1 aligns across 9 bases. V lost 6 bases, J lost 5 bases, and 7 bases stayed unmatched. This CDR3 has 15 amino acids. Looked up from germline, CDR1 is MGHDK and CDR2 is SYGVNS. CDR3 DNA: TGTGCCAGCAGCGTACAGGGGGCGCGGACCGGGGAGCTGTTTTTT. The encoded protein is CASSVQGARTGELFF.

This chain uses TRBV9 with TRBJ1-2; 7 bases map to TRBD1. Trimming cost V 3 bases and J 6 bases; bases outside gene matches: 5. Germline assignment: CDR1 SGDLS and CDR2 YYNGEE. The CDR3 length is 13 residues. The CDR3 coding sequence is TGTGCCAGCAGCGACCGGGACAGCAATGGCTACACCTTC. This translates into CASSDRDSNGYTF.

The rearrangement joins TRBV28 to TRBJ1-2; TRBD1 aligns across 7 bases. The CDR3 loop spans 16 amino acids. Looked up from germline, CDR1 is MDHEN and CDR2 is SYDVKM. After removal of 3 bases from V and 1 base from J, the junction contained 8 bases not matched to a gene. The CDR3 nucleotides read TGTGCCAGCAGTTTGTCACAAGGGACAGATAACTATGGCTACACCTTC. Its translation is CASSLSQGTDNYGYTF.

This clonotype was observed at least ten times. The chain is built from TRBV10-3 and TRBJ2-7; D is unclear. V was clipped by 2 bases and J by 0 bases, with 8 bases between them. Germline CDR1 reads ENHRY; CDR2 reads SYGVKD. The CDR3 length is 14 residues. The CDR3, as DNA: TGTGCCATCAGTGAGGCCCAGGACTCCTACGAGCAGTACTTC. This sequence encodes CAISEAQDSYEQYF.

The genes are TRBV7-2 and TRBJ2-3; 12 bases line up with TRBD2. The germline V gene has CDR1 SGHTA and CDR2 FQGNSA. V gave up 7 bases and J gave up 7 bases; unmatched junction bases: 9. The CDR3 runs to 15 residues. As DNA, the CDR3 is TGTGCCAGCATCCCAACTAGCGGGGGGTTGAATACGCAGTATTTT. Amino acid sequence: CASIPTSGGLNTQYF.

This rearrangement joins TRBV15 to TRBJ2-7, with D unclear. Germline V gene data show CDR1 as LNHNV and CDR2 as YYDKDF (reference sequence). The germline V and J ends were trimmed by 0 bases and 5 bases, with 5 bases remaining between them. The CDR3 loop spans 12 amino acids. The CDR3 protein is CATSRDMDEQYF. CDR3 sequence (DNA): TGTGCCACCAGCAGAGATATGGACGAGCAGTACTTC.

This clonotype appeared a few times. This chain links TRBV6-5 with TRBJ2-5, with D perhaps assigned TRBD1 or TRBD2 (6 bases each). V lost 0 bases, J lost 5 bases, and 10 bases lay in between. Germline V gives CDR1 MNHEY, CDR2 SVGAGI. This CDR3 has 14 residues. The CDR3 protein is CASSYSGGAETQYF. DNA for the CDR3: TGTGCCAGCAGTTACTCGGGGGGCGCGGAGACCCAGTACTTC.

This clonotype was recorded a few times. This chain links TRBV14 with TRBJ2-7, with 13 bases fitting TRBD2. The CDR3 runs to 17 residues. The trim removed 2 bases at V and 2 bases at J, leaving 6 bases unmatched. The germline V gene encodes CDR1 SGHDN and CDR2 FVKESK. The DNA for the CDR3 is TGTGCCAGCAGCCAAAGGACTAGCGGGAGAGGCACCTACGAGCAGTACTTC. Its protein product is CASSQRTSGRGTYEQYF. Drawing the rest from reference TRBV14 and TRBJ2-7, the complete variable domain is EAGVTQFPSHSVIEKGQTVTLRCDPISGHDNLYWYRRVMGKEIKFLLHFVKESKQDESGMPNNRFLAERTGGTYSTLKVQPAELEDSGVYFCASSQRTSGRGTYEQYFGPGTRLTVT.

This chain joins TRBV7-9 and TRBJ1-1; D is perhaps TRBD1 (6 bases). The CDR3 has 16 residues. Deletions cut 5 bases from V and 2 bases from J, with 18 bases between. In germline, CDR1 is SEHNR, CDR2 FQNEAQ (reference sequence). The CDR3 spells CASSLLHGGLNTEAFF. The CDR3 region has the DNA TGTGCCAGCAGCCTATTACATGGGGGCTTAAACACTGAAGCTTTCTTT.

The chain combines TRBV6-2 or TRBV6-3 with TRBJ2-5; D ambiguous. V lost 7 bases and J 2 bases, leaving 14 bases between the germline ends. The CDR3 runs 14 residues. Germline-derived CDR1 and CDR2 are MNHEY and SVGEGT. The CDR3 DNA follows: TGTGCCAGCACTAAGATGACTCGGCAAGAGACCCAGTACTTC. Its translation is CASTKMTRQETQYF.